The present TCR beta chain was sequenced within a study of T-cell reconstitution after alpha-beta-depleted transplantation in children. The authors prepared the TCRbeta library with unique molecular identifiers. MiXCR, run by TCRdb on the PCR reads, gives a single entry per CDR3 protein. Altogether approximately 47,000 distinct CDR3 sequences are present, 52% being singletons, with the ten largest covering around two fifths. Study-wide points: T-cell numbers and diversity one year post-transplant derived largely from freshly generated T cells.

This CDR3 has 13 amino acids. V was clipped by 6 bases and J by 4 bases, with 11 bases between them. From germline, CDR1 is LGHNA and CDR2 YSLEER. This clonotype was observed a handful of times. Its cognate antigen is unknown. The rearrangement uses TRBV4-3 and TRBJ2-3, with TRBD2 as a possible D gene (5 bases). The TCR sequence derives from a boy in the first two years of life with SCID, due to receive a stem cell transplant. The source material was peripheral blood, sampled before TCRalphabeta/CD19-depleted stem cell transplant. CDR3 sequence: CASRRGLPDTQYF. The CDR3 nucleotides read TGCGCCAGCAGGAGAGGACTCCCAGATACGCAGTATTTT.